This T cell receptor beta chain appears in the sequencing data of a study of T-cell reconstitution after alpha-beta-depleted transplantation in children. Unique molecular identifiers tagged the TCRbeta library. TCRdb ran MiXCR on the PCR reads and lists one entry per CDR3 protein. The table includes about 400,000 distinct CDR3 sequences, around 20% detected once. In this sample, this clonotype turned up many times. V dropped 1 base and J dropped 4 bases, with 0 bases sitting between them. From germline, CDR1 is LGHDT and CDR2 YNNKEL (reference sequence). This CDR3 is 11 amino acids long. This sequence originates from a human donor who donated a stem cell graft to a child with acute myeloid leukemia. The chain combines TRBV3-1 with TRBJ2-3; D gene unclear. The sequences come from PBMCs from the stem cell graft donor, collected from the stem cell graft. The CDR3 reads CASSQADTQYF. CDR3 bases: TGTGCCAGCAGCCAAGCAGATACGCAGTATTTT.